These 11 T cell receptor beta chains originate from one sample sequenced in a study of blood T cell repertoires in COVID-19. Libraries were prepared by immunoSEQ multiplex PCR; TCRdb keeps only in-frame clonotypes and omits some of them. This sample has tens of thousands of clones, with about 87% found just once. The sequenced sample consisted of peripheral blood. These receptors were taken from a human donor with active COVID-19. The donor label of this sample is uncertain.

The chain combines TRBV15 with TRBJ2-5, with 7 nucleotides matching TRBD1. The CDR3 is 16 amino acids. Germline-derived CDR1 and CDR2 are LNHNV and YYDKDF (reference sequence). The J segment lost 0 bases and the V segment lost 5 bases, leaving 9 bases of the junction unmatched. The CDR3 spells CATSSRTTGYQETQYF. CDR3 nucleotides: TGTGCCACCAGCTCCCGGACGACAGGGTACCAAGAGACCCAGTACTTC. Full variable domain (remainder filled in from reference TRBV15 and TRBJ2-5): DAMVIQNPRYQVTQFGKPVTLSCSQTLNHNVMYWYQQKSSQAPKLLFHYYDKDFNNEADTPDNFQSRRPNTSFCFLDIRSPGLGDTAMYLCATSSRTTGYQETQYFGPGTRLLVL.

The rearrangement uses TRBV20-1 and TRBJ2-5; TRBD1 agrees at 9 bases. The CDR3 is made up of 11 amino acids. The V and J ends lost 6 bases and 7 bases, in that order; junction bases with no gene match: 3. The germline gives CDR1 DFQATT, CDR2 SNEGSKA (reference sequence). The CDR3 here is CSAPTGGTQYF. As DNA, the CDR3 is TGCAGTGCCCCGACAGGGGGGACCCAGTACTTC.

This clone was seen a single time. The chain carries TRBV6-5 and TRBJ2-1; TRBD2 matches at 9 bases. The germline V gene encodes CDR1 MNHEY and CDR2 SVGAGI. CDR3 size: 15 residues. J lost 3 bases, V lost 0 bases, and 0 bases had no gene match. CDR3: CASSYSTSGYNEQFF. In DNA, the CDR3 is TGTGCCAGCAGTTACTCGACTAGCGGCTACAATGAGCAGTTCTTC.

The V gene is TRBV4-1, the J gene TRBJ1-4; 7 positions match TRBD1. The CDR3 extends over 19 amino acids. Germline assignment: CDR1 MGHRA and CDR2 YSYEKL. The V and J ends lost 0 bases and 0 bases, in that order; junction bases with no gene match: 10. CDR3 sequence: CASSQDEGDRFATNEKLFF. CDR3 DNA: TGCGCCAGCAGCCAAGATGAAGGGGACAGATTTGCAACTAATGAAAAACTGTTTTTT.

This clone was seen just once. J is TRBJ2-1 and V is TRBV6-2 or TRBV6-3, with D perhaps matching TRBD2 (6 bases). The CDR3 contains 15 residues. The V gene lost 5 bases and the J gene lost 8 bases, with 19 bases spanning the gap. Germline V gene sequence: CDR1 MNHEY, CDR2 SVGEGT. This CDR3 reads CASSRGDWGVHEQFF. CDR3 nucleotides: TGTGCCAGCAGTCGTGGGGACTGGGGGGTCCATGAGCAGTTCTTC.

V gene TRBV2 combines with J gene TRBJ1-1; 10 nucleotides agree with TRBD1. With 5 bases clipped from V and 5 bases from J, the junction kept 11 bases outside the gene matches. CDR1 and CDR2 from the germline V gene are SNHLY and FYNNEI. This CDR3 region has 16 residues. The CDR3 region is CASSRTGGRLGTEAFF. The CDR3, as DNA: TGTGCCAGCAGTCGGACAGGGGGGCGACTGGGGACTGAAGCTTTCTTT.

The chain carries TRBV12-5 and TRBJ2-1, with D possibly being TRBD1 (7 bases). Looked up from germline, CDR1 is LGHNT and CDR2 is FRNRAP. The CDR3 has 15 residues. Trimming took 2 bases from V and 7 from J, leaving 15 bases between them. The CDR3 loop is CASGLTYRGGNEQFF. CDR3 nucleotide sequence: TGTGCTAGTGGTTTGACCTACAGGGGAGGTAATGAGCAGTTCTTC.

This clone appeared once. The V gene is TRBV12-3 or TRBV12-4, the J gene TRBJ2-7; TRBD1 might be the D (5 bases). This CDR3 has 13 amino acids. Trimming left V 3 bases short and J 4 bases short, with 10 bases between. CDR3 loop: CASSFSAGYEQYF. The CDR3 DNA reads TGTGCCAGCAGTTTTTCTGCAGGGTACGAGCAGTACTTC.

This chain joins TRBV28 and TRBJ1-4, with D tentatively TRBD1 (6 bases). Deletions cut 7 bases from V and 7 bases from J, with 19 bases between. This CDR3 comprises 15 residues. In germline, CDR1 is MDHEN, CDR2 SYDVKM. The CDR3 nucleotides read TGTGCCAGCACCCGTACTGGGACAAGAGGTGAAAAACTGTTTTTT. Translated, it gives CASTRTGTRGEKLFF.

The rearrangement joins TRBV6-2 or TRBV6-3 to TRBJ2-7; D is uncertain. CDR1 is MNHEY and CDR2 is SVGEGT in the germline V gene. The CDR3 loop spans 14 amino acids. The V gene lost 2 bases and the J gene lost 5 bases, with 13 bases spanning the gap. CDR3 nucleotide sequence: TGTGCCAGCAGTTACCCCCCTCTCCAGGACGAGCAGTACTTC. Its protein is CASSYPPLQDEQYF.

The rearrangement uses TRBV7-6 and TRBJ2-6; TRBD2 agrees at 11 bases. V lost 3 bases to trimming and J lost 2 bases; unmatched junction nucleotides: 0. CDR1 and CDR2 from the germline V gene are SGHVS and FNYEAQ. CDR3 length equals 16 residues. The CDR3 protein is CASSFSGGAGANVLTF. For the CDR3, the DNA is TGTGCCAGCAGCTTTAGCGGGGGGGCTGGGGCCAACGTCCTGACTTTC.